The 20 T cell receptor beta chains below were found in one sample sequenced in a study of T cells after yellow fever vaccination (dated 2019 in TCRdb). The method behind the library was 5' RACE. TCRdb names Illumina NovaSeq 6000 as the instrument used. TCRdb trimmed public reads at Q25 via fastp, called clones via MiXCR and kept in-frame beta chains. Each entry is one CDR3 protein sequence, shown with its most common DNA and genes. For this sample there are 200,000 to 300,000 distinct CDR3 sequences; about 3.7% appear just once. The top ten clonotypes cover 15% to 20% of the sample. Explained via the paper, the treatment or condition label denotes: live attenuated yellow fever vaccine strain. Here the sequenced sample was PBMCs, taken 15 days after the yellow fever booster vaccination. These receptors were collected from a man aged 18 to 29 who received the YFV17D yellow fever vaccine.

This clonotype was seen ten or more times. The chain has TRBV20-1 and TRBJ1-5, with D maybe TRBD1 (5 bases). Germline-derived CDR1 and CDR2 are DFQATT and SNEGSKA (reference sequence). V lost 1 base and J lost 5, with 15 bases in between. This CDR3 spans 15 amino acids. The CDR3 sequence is CSARGGWRGDQPQHF. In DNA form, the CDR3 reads TGCAGTGCTAGAGGAGGTTGGCGGGGGGATCAGCCCCAGCATTTT.

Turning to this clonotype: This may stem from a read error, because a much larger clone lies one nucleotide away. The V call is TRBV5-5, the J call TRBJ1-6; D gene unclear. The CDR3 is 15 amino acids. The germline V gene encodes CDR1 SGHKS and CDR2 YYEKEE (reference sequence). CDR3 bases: TGTGCCAGCAGCTCCACAAAAGCCTATAATTCACGCCTCCACTTT. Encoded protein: CASSSTKAYNSRLHF. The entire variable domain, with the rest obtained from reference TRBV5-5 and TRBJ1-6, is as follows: DAGVTQSPTHLIKTRGQQVTLRCSPISGHKSVSWYQQVLGQGPQFIFQYYEKEERGRGNFPDRFSARQFPNYSSELNVNALLLGDSALYLCASSSTKAYNSRLHFGNGTRLTVT.

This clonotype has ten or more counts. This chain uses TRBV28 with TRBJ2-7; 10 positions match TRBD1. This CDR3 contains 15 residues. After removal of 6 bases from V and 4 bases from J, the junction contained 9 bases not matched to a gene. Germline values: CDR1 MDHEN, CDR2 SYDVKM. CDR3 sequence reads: CASSSAGTGDYEQYV. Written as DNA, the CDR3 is TGTGCCAGCAGCTCCGCGGGGACAGGGGATTACGAGCAGTACGTC.

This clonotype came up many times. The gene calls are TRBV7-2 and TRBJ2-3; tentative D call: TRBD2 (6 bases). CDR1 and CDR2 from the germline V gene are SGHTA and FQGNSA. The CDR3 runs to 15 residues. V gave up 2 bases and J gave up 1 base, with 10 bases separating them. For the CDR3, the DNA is TGTGCCAGCAGCTTATGGGGGGACCGCACAGATACGCAGTATTTT. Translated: CASSLWGDRTDTQYF. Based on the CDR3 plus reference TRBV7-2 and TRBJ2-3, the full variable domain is GAGVSQSPSNKVTEKGKDVELRCDPISGHTALYWYRQSLGQGLEFLIYFQGNSAPDKSGLPSDRFSAERTGGSVSTLTIQRTQQEDSAVYLCASSLWGDRTDTQYFGPGTRLTVL.

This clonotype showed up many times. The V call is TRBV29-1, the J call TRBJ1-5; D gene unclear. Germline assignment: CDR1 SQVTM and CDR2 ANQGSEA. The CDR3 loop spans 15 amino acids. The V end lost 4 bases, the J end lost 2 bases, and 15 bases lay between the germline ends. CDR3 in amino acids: CSVGDGLLGNQPQHF. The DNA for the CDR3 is TGCAGCGTTGGTGATGGGTTGCTCGGCAATCAGCCCCAGCATTTT.

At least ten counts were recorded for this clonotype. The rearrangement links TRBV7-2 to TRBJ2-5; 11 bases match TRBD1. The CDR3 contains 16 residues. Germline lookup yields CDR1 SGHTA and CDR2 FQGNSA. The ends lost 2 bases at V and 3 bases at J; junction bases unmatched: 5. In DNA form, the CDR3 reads TGTGCCAGCAGCTTATCTCTGGGACAGGGGGAAGAGACCCAGTACTTC. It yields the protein CASSLSLGQGEETQYF.

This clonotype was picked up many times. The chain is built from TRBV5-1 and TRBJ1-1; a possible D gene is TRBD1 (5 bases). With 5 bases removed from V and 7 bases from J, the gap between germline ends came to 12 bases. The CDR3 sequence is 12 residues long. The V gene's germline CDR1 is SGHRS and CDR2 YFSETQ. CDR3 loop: CASSSGTFEAFF. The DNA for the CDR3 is TGCGCCAGCAGTTCAGGGACCTTTGAAGCTTTCTTT.

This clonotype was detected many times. For the CDR3, the DNA is TGTGCCAGCAGCCCCCAACACGGTAATGGCTACACCTTC. As protein: CASSPQHGNGYTF. The chain is built from TRBV7-2 and TRBJ1-2, with D unclear. The CDR3 covers 13 residues. Germline V gene lookup returns CDR1 SGHTA and CDR2 FQGNSA. V lost 5 bases and J lost 6, with 13 bases in between.

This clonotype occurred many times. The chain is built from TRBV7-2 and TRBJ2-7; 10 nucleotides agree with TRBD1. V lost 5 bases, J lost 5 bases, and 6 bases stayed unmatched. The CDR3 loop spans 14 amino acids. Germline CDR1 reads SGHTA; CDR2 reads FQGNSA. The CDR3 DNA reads TGTGCCAGCAGCCCCGACAGGGGGCGCGACGAGCAGTACTTC. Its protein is CASSPDRGRDEQYF.

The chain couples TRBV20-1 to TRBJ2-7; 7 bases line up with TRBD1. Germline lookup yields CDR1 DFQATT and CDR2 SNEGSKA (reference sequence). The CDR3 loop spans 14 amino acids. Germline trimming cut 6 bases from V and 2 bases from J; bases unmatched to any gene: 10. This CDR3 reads CSAKDRLGPYEQYV. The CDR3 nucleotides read TGCAGTGCCAAGGACAGGTTGGGCCCCTACGAGCAGTACGTC.

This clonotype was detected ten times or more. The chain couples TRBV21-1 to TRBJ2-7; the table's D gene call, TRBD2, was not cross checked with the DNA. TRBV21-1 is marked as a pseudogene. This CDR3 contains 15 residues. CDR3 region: CASSKVERGFYEQYF. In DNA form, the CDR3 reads TGTGCCAGCAGCAAAGTAGAGCGGGGGTTCTACGAGCAGTACTTC.

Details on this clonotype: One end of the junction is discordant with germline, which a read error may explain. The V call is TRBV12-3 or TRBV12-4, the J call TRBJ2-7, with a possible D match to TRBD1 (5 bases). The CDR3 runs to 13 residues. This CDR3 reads CASSCWTPYEPSF. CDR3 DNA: TGTGCCAGCAGTTGTTGGACACCCTACGAGCCGTCCTTC.

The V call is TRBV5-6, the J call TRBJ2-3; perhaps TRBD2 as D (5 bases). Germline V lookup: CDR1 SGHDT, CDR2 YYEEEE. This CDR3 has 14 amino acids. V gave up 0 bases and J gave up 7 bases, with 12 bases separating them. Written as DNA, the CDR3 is TGTGCCAGCAGCTTGGATCCGGGGTGGAATACGCAGTATTTT. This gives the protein CASSLDPGWNTQYF.

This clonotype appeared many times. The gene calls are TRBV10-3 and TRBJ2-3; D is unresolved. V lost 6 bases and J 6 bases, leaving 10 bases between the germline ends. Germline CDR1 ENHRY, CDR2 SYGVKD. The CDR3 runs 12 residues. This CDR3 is CAISLNSDTQYF. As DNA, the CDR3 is TGTGCCATCAGCCTGAATTCGGATACGCAGTATTTT.

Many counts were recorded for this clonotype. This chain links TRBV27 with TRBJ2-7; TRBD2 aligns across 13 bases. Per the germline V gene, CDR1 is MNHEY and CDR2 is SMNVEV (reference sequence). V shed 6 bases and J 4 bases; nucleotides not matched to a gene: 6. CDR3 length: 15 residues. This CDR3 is CASSLGTSGVYEQYF. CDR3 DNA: TGTGCCAGCAGCCTTGGGACTAGCGGGGTGTACGAGCAGTACTTC.

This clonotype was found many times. The CDR3 protein is CASSLGTSGAGDTQYF. The CDR3 coding sequence is TGTGCCAGCAGCCTCGGGACTAGCGGGGCCGGAGATACGCAGTATTTT. The chain couples TRBV7-3 to TRBJ2-3, with 13 bases that match TRBD2. V was pared by 5 bases and J by 5 bases, with 7 bases of the junction left unmatched. Germline V lookup: CDR1 SGHTA, CDR2 FQGTGA. This CDR3 region has 16 residues. Based on the CDR3 plus reference TRBV7-3 and TRBJ2-3, the full variable domain is GAGVSQTPSNKVTEKGKYVELRCDPISGHTALYWYRQSLGQGPEFLIYFQGTGAADDSGLPNDRFFAVRPEGSVSTLKIQRTERGDSAVYLCASSLGTSGAGDTQYFGPGTRLTVL.

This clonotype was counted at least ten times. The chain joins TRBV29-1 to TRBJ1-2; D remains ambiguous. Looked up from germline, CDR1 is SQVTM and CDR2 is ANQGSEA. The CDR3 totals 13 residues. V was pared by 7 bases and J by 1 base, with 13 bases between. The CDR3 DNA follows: TGCAGCGCCAGCTTGGGGAATAACTATGGCTACACCTTC. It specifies CSASLGNNYGYTF. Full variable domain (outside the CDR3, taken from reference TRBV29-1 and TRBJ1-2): SAVISQKPSRDICQRGTSLTIQCQVDSQVTMMFWYRQQPGQSLTLIATANQGSEATYESGFVIDKFPISRPNLTFSTLTVSNMSPEDSSIYLCSASLGNNYGYTFGSGTRLTVV.

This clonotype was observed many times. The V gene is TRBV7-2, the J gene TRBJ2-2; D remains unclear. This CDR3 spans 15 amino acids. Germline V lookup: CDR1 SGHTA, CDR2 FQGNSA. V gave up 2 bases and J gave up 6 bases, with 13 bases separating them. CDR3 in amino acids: CASSLIGQTSGELFF. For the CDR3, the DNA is TGTGCCAGCAGCTTAATCGGTCAAACTTCCGGGGAGCTGTTTTTT.

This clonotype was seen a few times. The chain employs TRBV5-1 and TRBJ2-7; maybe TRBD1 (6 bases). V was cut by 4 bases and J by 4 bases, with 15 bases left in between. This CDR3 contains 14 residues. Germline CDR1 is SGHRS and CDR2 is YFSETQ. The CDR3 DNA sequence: TGCGCCAGCAGCATAACAGGGAACGGGTACGAGCAGTACTTC. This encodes CASSITGNGYEQYF.

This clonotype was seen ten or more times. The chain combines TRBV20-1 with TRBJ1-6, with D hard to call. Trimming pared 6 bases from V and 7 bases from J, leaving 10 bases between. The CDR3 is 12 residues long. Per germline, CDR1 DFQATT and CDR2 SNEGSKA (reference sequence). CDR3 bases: TGCAGTGCACGCGCGGGAAATTCACCCCTCCACTTT. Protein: CSARAGNSPLHF.